This T cell receptor (beta chain) was captured by sequencing in a study of blood T cells in healthy people across ages (dated by TCRdb to about 2015). Regarding the study in general: Template switching captured roughly one uniquely barcoded TCR beta cDNA molecule per two T cells in model experiments. To track age-related changes in TCR beta repertoire diversity, the study relied on deep sequencing normalized with unique cDNA molecular identifiers. The donors were divided into four age groups: young (average 16 years), middle-aged (around 41), aged (about 61) and long-lived (about 79). To avoid experimental bias, donors of different ages were distributed randomly across sequencing lanes. The study analyzed two additional independent replicas of 1 million unique cDNA reads from the same blood draw for two donors, one aged 18 to 30 and one aged 80 or older. Points the paper makes about the study in general: Compared with the aged group, more naive CD4+ T cells, fewer expanded clones and increased TCR diversity were shown by the long-lived group, suggesting age selection. Estimates of total diversity based on one million sequenced T cells were considered lower bounds and underestimates. Observed TCR beta diversity per million T cells fell roughly linearly with age, and a significant reduction was already apparent by age roughly 40. A strong correlation was found between observed TCR beta diversity and the percentage of naive T cells measured by flow cytometry. Because the CMV infection status of the donors was unknown, age-related changes in expanded clonotypes may potentially have been confounded. Since profiling was done on bulk unsorted PBMCs, naive and antigen-experienced compartments could not be conclusively compared.

Library preparation employed 5' RACE. Sequencing was carried out with an Illumina HiSeq 2500. The second PCR ran for about 6 to 12 cycles and used a J-beta primer mix along with a sample-barcoded 5' primer. Each TCR beta cDNA molecule received a unique molecular identifier from a template-switch 5' adaptor carrying 12 random nucleotides. Each sample yielded at least 2.5 million CDR3-containing paired-end reads. First-strand cDNA was synthesized from all RNA with the Mint cDNA synthesis kit, primed by a TRBC-specific oligonucleotide. All cDNA was treated with uracil-DNA glycosylase and then went through a first 18-cycle PCR with the universal primers M1SS and BC2_uni_R. Per the authors' processing: Normalization of each sample was performed by random selection of 1 million high-quality reads, each carrying a distinct molecular identifier. Reads sharing molecular identifiers were discarded rather than binned into consensus sequences. MiTCR, set to a Q25 quality threshold and the strictest error-elimination algorithm, was used for CDR3 identification, clonotype clustering and error correction. A nonparametric unseen species model with Euler transformation was used to estimate a lower bound on total TCR beta diversity. TCRdb trimmed public reads at Q25 via fastp, called clones via MiXCR and kept in-frame beta chains. Identical CDR3 protein sequences are pooled into one entry, listed with their most common genes and DNA. TCRdb, not the authors, supplied the V and J calls. The sample contains around 870,000 distinct CDR3 sequences, around 28% of them found a single time. The biggest ten clones account for 17% of the sample.

Systemically healthy Caucasian individuals from Russia, roughly 40 in total and aged roughly 6 to 90 years, were included as donors. Each donor gave approximately 9.3 milliliters of peripheral blood, collected into EDTA-treated Vacutainer tubes. Ficoll-Paque density-gradient centrifugation was used to isolate PBMCs, with at least 6.5 million per sample. Total RNA, at least 6 micrograms per sample, was extracted from PBMCs with Trizol reagent. For every donor, an aliquot of PBMCs went through flow cytometry to measure the percentages of naive CD45RAhigh/CD27high T cells. The CDR3 starts with the cysteine, ends with the phenylalanine, and has 15 residues. Only CDR3 DNA is held: 45 bases, read in frame from base 1. CDR1 SGHRS and CDR2 YFSETQ were looked up in the germline V gene. Trimming costs V 0 bases and J 5 bases, and their ends lie 13 bases apart. This clonotype appeared many times. The clone's antigen remains unknown. The record has no base qualities; no much larger clone is one base away.

The receptor was derived from a woman older than 75 in good health. The receptor chain draws on TRBV5-1 and TRBJ2-3; the D gene is not confidently resolved. The material sequenced was blood. The nucleotide sequence is TGCGCCAGCAGCTTGGCCTGGAAGGGTGTAGATACGCAGTATTTT. Its amino acids are CASSLAWKGVDTQYF.